A selection of T cell receptor beta chains follows, all from one sample in a study of long-term antiretroviral therapy in people with HIV. Only in-frame clones appear in the TCRdb table, and some are missing; sequencing was by immunoSEQ multiplex PCR. In the table there are 42,000 or so clones, roughly nine tenths of which are singletons. The source material was unsorted PBMCs, sampled 1.2 years after starting antiretroviral therapy. The receptors derive from a woman between 50 and 59 years old with HIV. CDR3s include the opening cysteine and the closing phenylalanine or tryptophan. The D gene is left open where the match is weak. Clone size is given for some rows only: seen once, a few or many times, or a class if the clone is expanded.

clone size | J gene | V gene | D gene | CDR3 DNA | CDR3 protein
NA | TRBJ2-2 | TRBV6-6 | NA | TGTGCCAGCAGTTACTCGAAAGCGGGGAACACCGGGGAGCTGTTTTTT | CASSYSKAGNTGELFF
NA | TRBJ2-5 | TRBV7-2 | NA | TGTGCCAGCAGCTTAGGGGTTGTCGGGGGGCTCCAAGAGACCCAGTACTTC | CASSLGVVGGLQETQYF
few | TRBJ1-1 | TRBV7-8 | NA | TGTGCCAGCAGCTTAGGCGGGGCCGGTACTGAAGCTTTCTTT | CASSLGGAGTEAFF
NA | TRBJ2-7 | TRBV13 | TRBD1 | TGTGCCAGCAGCCCGCGTCACAGGGGGACCGAGCAGTACTTC | CASSPRHRGTEQYF
NA | TRBJ2-3 | TRBV30 | TRBD2 | TGTGCCTGGAGTGTACCAGCGGGGCTCACAGATACGCAGTATTTT | CAWSVPAGLTDTQYF
NA | TRBJ2-3 | TRBV4-3 | TRBD2 | TGCGCCAGCAGTCTCTTCTTCTTGCGGGGGGGCGTAGATACGCAGTATTTT | CASSLFFLRGGVDTQYF
few | TRBJ2-7 | TRBV4-3 | NA | TGCGCCAGCAGCCAAGATCAGGGTAGCTCCTACGAGCAGTACTTC | CASSQDQGSSYEQYF
once | TRBJ1-1 | TRBV7-8 | TRBD1 | TGTGCCAGCAGCCACAAGGGACAGGTCCGGAACACTGAAGCTTTCTTT | CASSHKGQVRNTEAFF
NA | TRBJ2-2 | TRBV5-5 | TRBD2 | TGTGCCAGCAGCGGGACTAGCGGGGACACCGGGGAGCTGTTTTTT | CASSGTSGDTGELFF
NA | TRBJ2-1 | TRBV13 | TRBD2 | TGTGCCAGCAGCCTACCCACTAGCGGGGGGGCAGATGAGCAGTTCTTC | CASSLPTSGGADEQFF
NA | TRBJ1-2 | TRBV27 | NA | TGTGCCAGCATGGGTACGGGACAAACACTTTATGGCTACACCTTC | CASMGTGQTLYGYTF
NA | TRBJ1-6 | TRBV30 | NA | TGTGCCTGGAGTGACGGCGGGCTTGGAGGGGGGTCACCCCTCCACTTT | CAWSDGGLGGGSPLHF
NA | TRBJ1-2 | TRBV7-3 | TRBD1 | TGTGCCAGCAGCCTAACAGGGGGCGTGGGCTATGGCTACACCTTC | CASSLTGGVGYGYTF
NA | TRBJ1-3 | TRBV10-3 | NA | TGTGCCATCAGTGGGGCCGTCTCTGGAAACACCATATATTTT | CAISGAVSGNTIYF
NA | TRBJ2-7 | TRBV19 | NA | TGTGCCAGTAGGCCGGGACAAGGCCTCGGAGGCGAGCAGTACTTC | CASRPGQGLGGEQYF
NA | TRBJ2-7 | TRBV6-1 | NA | TGTGCCAGCAGGGAGTCAGGGACTGGCGAGCAGTACTTC | CASRESGTGEQYF
NA | TRBJ1-5 | TRBV30 | NA | TGTGCCTGGAGTGGGGGATCAAATCAGCCCCAGCATTTT | CAWSGGSNQPQHF
NA | TRBJ1-5 | TRBV10-3 | NA | TGTGCCATCAGTGAGCATGGGCCCCCAGGGGATCAGCCCCAGCATTTT | CAISEHGPPGDQPQHF
NA | TRBJ1-1 | TRBV6-5 | NA | TGTGCCAGCAGTTACAAGGGACAACTTGAAGCTTTCTTT | CASSYKGQLEAFF
NA | TRBJ1-6 | TRBV19 | NA | TGTGCCAGTAGTCCACCCGGGACCTATAGTTCACCCCTCCACTTT | CASSPPGTYSSPLHF
NA | TRBJ2-7 | TRBV6-1 | NA | TGTGCCAGCACTATCGGAGGGGGGTCCACCTACGAGCAGTACTTC | CASTIGGGSTYEQYF
NA | TRBJ1-1 | TRBV2 | NA | TGTGCCAGCAGAACTAGGGGGAACACTGAAGCTTTCTTT | CASRTRGNTEAFF
once | TRBJ1-5 | TRBV19 | NA | TGTGCCAGTAGTATGGGGAGGTCCTATAGCAATCAGCCCCAGCATTTT | CASSMGRSYSNQPQHF
NA | TRBJ2-7 | TRBV6-5 | NA | TGTGCCAGCCTGGCGGCGGGGACCTACGAGCAGTACTTC | CASLAAGTYEQYF
NA | TRBJ1-2 | TRBV2 | NA | TGTGCCAGCAGGACGCCGGGAGGCTATGGCTACACCTTC | CASRTPGGYGYTF
NA | TRBJ2-3 | TRBV6-6 | NA | TGTGCCAGCAGTTACTCACCGGGGCGAGATACGCAGTATTTT | CASSYSPGRDTQYF
NA | TRBJ1-1 | TRBV10-3 | NA | TGTGCCATCAGTGATGGGGGGAACACTGAAGCTTTCTTT | CAISDGGNTEAFF
NA | TRBJ2-3 | TRBV7-2 | TRBD1 | TGTGCCAGCAGCACAGGGGTTTTGGGTGTCACAGATACGCAGTATTTT | CASSTGVLGVTDTQYF
NA | TRBJ2-7 | TRBV11-2 | NA | TGTGCCAGCAGCTCCACCTACGAGCAGTACTTC | CASSSTYEQYF
NA | TRBJ2-5 | TRBV11-2 | NA | TGTGCCAGCAGCGCGGACCCTTGGGGAGAAGAGACCCAGTACTTC | CASSADPWGEETQYF
NA | TRBJ2-1 | TRBV10-1 | NA | TGCGCCAGCAGTGAAGCTTCCACTGAGCAGTTCTTC | CASSEASTEQFF
NA | TRBJ1-1 | TRBV30 | NA | TGTGCCTGGAGTGTACTCTTGAACACTGAAGCTTTCTTT | CAWSVLLNTEAFF
NA | TRBJ2-7 | TRBV27 | TRBD2 | TGTGCCACCAAAATTAGCGGGGCTTCCTACGAGCAGTACTTC | CATKISGASYEQYF
NA | TRBJ2-7 | TRBV5-4 | NA | TGTGCCAGCAGCAACCAACCACAGGGAGCGGCGGAGCAGTACTTC | CASSNQPQGAAEQYF
NA | TRBJ1-6 | TRBV9 | NA | TGTGCCAGCAGCGCTTCAGGGGCCGGTTCACCCCTCCACTTT | CASSASGAGSPLHF
once | TRBJ2-7 | TRBV9 | NA | TGTGCCAGCAACAGAGCAGGGGTGGATTACTACGAGCAGTACTTC | CASNRAGVDYYEQYF
NA | TRBJ1-6 | TRBV10-3 | NA | TGTGCCATCACCCTCTCTCTCGACTCACCCCTCCACTTT | CAITLSLDSPLHF
NA | TRBJ1-6 | TRBV18 | NA | TGTGCCAGCTCACCCCAAGGACCTAGCTCCTATAATTCACCCCTCCACTTT | CASSPQGPSSYNSPLHF
once | TRBJ1-2 | TRBV15 | NA | TGTGCCACCCGAGAATGGGGGAAGGGGTACGATGGCTACACCTTC | CATREWGKGYDGYTF
NA | TRBJ1-4 | TRBV2 | NA | TGTGCCAGCAGGCCCCCAGAAGGGGGGTGGAAAAAACTGTTTTTT | CASRPPEGGWKKLFF
NA | TRBJ1-4 | TRBV5-4 | TRBD1 | TGTGCCAGCAGCTTATACAGGGGGAATGAAAAACTGTTTTTT | CASSLYRGNEKLFF
NA | TRBJ2-5 | TRBV21-1 | NA | TGTGCCAGCAGCAAAGACGGTAGCGGGGGGGCGGAGACCCAGTACTTC | CASSKDGSGGAETQYF
NA | TRBJ2-7 | TRBV7-2 | NA | TGTGCCAGCAGCTTAGGGGCCTACGAGCAGTACTTC | CASSLGAYEQYF
once | TRBJ2-3 | TRBV18 | NA | TGTGCCAGCTCACTCAACAAGCCCCGAGGGGGCACAGATACGCAGTATTTT | CASSLNKPRGGTDTQYF